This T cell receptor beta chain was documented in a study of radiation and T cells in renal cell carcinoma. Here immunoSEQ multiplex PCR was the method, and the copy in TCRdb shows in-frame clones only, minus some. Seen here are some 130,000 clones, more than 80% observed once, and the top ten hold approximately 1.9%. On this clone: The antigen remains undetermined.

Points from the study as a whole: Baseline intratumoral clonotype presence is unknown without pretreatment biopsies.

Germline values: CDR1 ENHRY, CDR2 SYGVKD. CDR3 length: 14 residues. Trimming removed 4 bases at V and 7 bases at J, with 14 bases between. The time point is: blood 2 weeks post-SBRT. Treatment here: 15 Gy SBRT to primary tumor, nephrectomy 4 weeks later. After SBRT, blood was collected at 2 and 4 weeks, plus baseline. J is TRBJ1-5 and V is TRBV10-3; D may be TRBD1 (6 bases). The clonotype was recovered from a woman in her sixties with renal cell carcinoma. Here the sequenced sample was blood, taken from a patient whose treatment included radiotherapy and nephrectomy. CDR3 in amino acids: CAISVAGEGQPQHF. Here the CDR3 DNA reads TGTGCCATCAGTGTTGCAGGGGAGGGACAGCCCCAGCATTTT.